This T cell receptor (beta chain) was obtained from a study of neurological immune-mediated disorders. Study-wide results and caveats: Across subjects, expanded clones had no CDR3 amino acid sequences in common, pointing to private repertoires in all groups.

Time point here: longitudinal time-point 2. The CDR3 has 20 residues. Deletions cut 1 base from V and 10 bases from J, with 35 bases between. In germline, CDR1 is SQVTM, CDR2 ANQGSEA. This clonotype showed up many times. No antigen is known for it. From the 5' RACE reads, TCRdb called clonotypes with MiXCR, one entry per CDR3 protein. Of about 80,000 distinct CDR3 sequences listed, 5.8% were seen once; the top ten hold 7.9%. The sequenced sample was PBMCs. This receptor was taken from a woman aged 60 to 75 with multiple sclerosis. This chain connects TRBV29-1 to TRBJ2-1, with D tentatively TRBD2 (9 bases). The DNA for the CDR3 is TGCAGCGTTGAAGCCCCCGCGACAGGGGTGGGGACTAGCCCGCTGGGGGAGCAGTTCTTC. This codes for CSVEAPATGVGTSPLGEQFF.